This is a list of T cell receptor beta chains from one sample in a study of CD8 T cells in ankylosing spondylitis. TCRdb reanalysed the 5' RACE reads using MiXCR and keeps one entry per CDR3 protein. The table shows under 250,000 distinct CDR3 sequences, with about 11% occurring only once. The sequenced material came from blood, either unsorted or a sorted T cell fraction (not recorded which). The origin of the receptors is a male donor with ankylosing spondylitis or in good health (not recorded which). Both conserved end residues are part of each CDR3. D genes are given only for firm matches. Some rows mark clone size as missing; the rest say once, few, many or name a class of expanded clone.

V: TRBV5-6; length: 16; D: -; J: TRBJ1-4; size: -; DNA: TGTGCCAGCAGCTTGGGATGGGGAAACATAGGTGAAAAACTGTTTTTT; CDR3: CASSLGWGNIGEKLFF
V: TRBV7-9; length: 16; D: -; J: TRBJ1-5; size: few; DNA: TGTGCCAGCAGCTTAGGTATGGCCTCGGCCCATCAGCCCCAGCATTTT; CDR3: CASSLGMASAHQPQHF
V: TRBV30; length: 13; D: -; J: TRBJ1-1; size: -; DNA: TGTGCCTTAACGCGGGGTGGGGGCACTGAAGCTTTCTTT; CDR3: CALTRGGGTEAFF
V: TRBV2; length: 12; D: -; J: TRBJ1-1; size: few; DNA: TGTGCCAGCAGGGGCGCGGGTACTGAAGCTTTCTTT; CDR3: CASRGAGTEAFF
V: TRBV14; length: 16; D: TRBD2; J: TRBJ2-1; size: few; DNA: TGTGCCAGCAGCCTCCTGACTAGCGGGAGGAGGAATGAGCAGTTCTTC; CDR3: CASSLLTSGRRNEQFF
V: TRBV10-3; length: 14; D: TRBD1; J: TRBJ2-3; size: many; DNA: TGTGCCATCAGTGAGTCCAGGGGGCCAGATACGCAGTATTTT; CDR3: CAISESRGPDTQYF
V: TRBV2; length: 17; D: -; J: TRBJ2-5; size: -; DNA: TGTGCCTTCTCTTTAACCGTCACCGGGACTCTTGGGGAGACCCAGTACTTC; CDR3: CAFSLTVTGTLGETQYF
V: TRBV29-1; length: 14; D: TRBD2; J: TRBJ2-1; size: -; DNA: TGCAGCGTTGACCGGCTAGCGGGGAACAATGAGCAGTTCTTC; CDR3: CSVDRLAGNNEQFF
V: TRBV20-1; length: 15; D: TRBD1; J: TRBJ2-2; size: many; DNA: TGCAGTGCTCTATCTCCAGGGGGCCTTACCGGGGAGCTGTTTTTT; CDR3: CSALSPGGLTGELFF
V: TRBV3-1; length: 16; D: -; J: TRBJ2-7; size: many; DNA: TGTGCCAGCAGCCAAGAGGTGGATCAGGTCGCCTACGAGCAGTACTTC; CDR3: CASSQEVDQVAYEQYF
V: TRBV28; length: 14; D: TRBD1; J: TRBJ2-4; size: -; DNA: TGTGCCAGCAGTTCACCGGGACAGAGGAACATTCAGTACTTC; CDR3: CASSSPGQRNIQYF
V: TRBV5-6; length: 16; D: -; J: TRBJ1-4; size: many; DNA: TGTGCCAGCAGCTTGGGACAGGACGGCACTAATGAAAAACTGTTTTTT; CDR3: CASSLGQDGTNEKLFF
V: TRBV20-1; length: 14; D: -; J: TRBJ2-1; size: few; DNA: TGCAGTGCTAGAGGACTAGAACTATACAATGAGCAGTTCTTC; CDR3: CSARGLELYNEQFF
V: TRBV5-1; length: 15; D: -; J: TRBJ1-4; size: many; DNA: TGCGCCAGCAGCTGGGGGACGTCAACTAATGAAAAACTGTTTTTT; CDR3: CASSWGTSTNEKLFF
V: TRBV4-2; length: 15; D: TRBD1; J: TRBJ1-2; size: few; DNA: TGTGCCAGCAGCCAAGAGGGACAGGGGCTCGGTGGCTACACCTTC; CDR3: CASSQEGQGLGGYTF
V: TRBV5-1; length: 15; D: -; J: TRBJ2-2; size: many; DNA: TGCGCCAGCAGCCTCGTCGACGCGAACACCGGGGAGCTGTTTTTT; CDR3: CASSLVDANTGELFF
V: TRBV5-1; length: 15; D: TRBD1; J: TRBJ2-1; size: many; DNA: TGCGCCAGCAGCTTAAAGCAGGGGGTATACAATGAGCAGTTCTTC; CDR3: CASSLKQGVYNEQFF
V: TRBV28; length: 17; D: -; J: TRBJ1-4; size: many; DNA: TGTGCCAGCCATGGTCCGGGACTTGGGGTAGGGATTGAAAAACTGTTTTTT; CDR3: CASHGPGLGVGIEKLFF
V: TRBV9; length: 13; D: -; J: TRBJ1-1; size: -; DNA: TGTGCCAGCAGCGAGTCGGGGGGCGCTGAAGCTTTCTTT; CDR3: CASSESGGAEAFF
V: TRBV20-1; length: 15; D: TRBD2; J: TRBJ2-3; size: few; DNA: TGCAGTGCAGAACTAGCGGCCCGGGGCACAGATACGCAGTATTTT; CDR3: CSAELAARGTDTQYF
V: TRBV7-6; length: 17; D: TRBD1; J: TRBJ1-1; size: -; DNA: TGTGCCAGCACGTCAGGGGGCCGGGACAGGGGCCTGGGTGAAGCTTTCTTT; CDR3: CASTSGGRDRGLGEAFF
V: TRBV28; length: 15; D: -; J: TRBJ2-7; size: many; DNA: TGTGCCAGCAGTCCCTGGGGAAGCGGGTCTTACGAGCAGTACTTC; CDR3: CASSPWGSGSYEQYF
V: TRBV5-1; length: 14; D: -; J: TRBJ1-2; size: many; DNA: TGCGCCAGCAGCCGATCCTTGAGAGACTATGGCTACACCTTC; CDR3: CASSRSLRDYGYTF
V: TRBV12-3/TRBV12-4; length: 16; D: -; J: TRBJ1-2; size: -; DNA: TGTGCCAGCAGTTTAGTCCTCGGACTGAGGGGCTATGGCTACACCTTC; CDR3: CASSLVLGLRGYGYTF
V: TRBV7-9; length: 12; D: TRBD1; J: TRBJ2-1; size: -; DNA: TGTGCCAGCAGCCTACCTAACAGGGGAAGTTTCTTC; CDR3: CASSLPNRGSFF
V: TRBV25-1; length: 12; D: -; J: TRBJ1-4; size: many; DNA: TGTGCCAGCAGTGACGGTTGGGAAAAACTGTTTTTT; CDR3: CASSDGWEKLFF
V: TRBV7-9; length: 14; D: -; J: TRBJ2-3; size: many; DNA: TGTGCCAGCAGCCCAGAGACCTGGACAGATACGCAGTATTTT; CDR3: CASSPETWTDTQYF
V: TRBV10-3; length: 15; D: -; J: TRBJ1-5; size: many; DNA: TGTGCCATCAGTGAGACCAGGGCGGAGGTTCAGCCCCAGCATTTT; CDR3: CAISETRAEVQPQHF
V: TRBV12-3/TRBV12-4; length: 15; D: -; J: TRBJ2-3; size: many; DNA: TGTGCCAGCAGTTTTCGTAGCGGTGGCATCGATACGCAGTATTTT; CDR3: CASSFRSGGIDTQYF
V: TRBV12-3/TRBV12-4; length: 15; D: TRBD1; J: TRBJ1-2; size: many; DNA: TGTGCCAGCAGTTTAGAACAGGGGTTCTTTGGGGGCTACACCTTC; CDR3: CASSLEQGFFGGYTF
V: TRBV7-9; length: 17; D: TRBD2; J: TRBJ2-7; size: -; DNA: TGTGCCAGCAGCCCCCCCGGGACTAGCCATTCCGCGTCCGAGCAGTACTTC; CDR3: CASSPPGTSHSASEQYF
V: TRBV25-1; length: 18; D: TRBD1; J: TRBJ2-2; size: few; DNA: TGTGCCAGCAGTGATAACCCAACGACAGGGGTTAACACCGGGGAGCTGTTTTTT; CDR3: CASSDNPTTGVNTGELFF
V: TRBV5-1; length: 14; D: -; J: TRBJ1-1; size: many; DNA: TGCGCCAGCAGCTTGGCTTTCACGGGCACTGAAGCTTTCTTT; CDR3: CASSLAFTGTEAFF
V: TRBV12-3/TRBV12-4; length: 15; D: TRBD1; J: TRBJ1-2; size: many; DNA: TGTGCCAGCTTCCCTTGGGGACAGAAGCACTATGGCTACACCTTC; CDR3: CASFPWGQKHYGYTF
V: TRBV6-1; length: 13; D: -; J: TRBJ2-3; size: many; DNA: TGTGCCAGCAAGGGGGTGGGCACAGATACGCAGTATTTT; CDR3: CASKGVGTDTQYF
V: TRBV19; length: 15; D: -; J: TRBJ1-3; size: -; DNA: TGTGCCAGCAAGCCCTCCGGTTTCTCTGGAAACACCATATATTTT; CDR3: CASKPSGFSGNTIYF
V: TRBV6-5; length: 13; D: -; J: TRBJ2-1; size: few; DNA: TGTGCCAGCAGTTACTTGGAGTACAATGAGCAGTTCTTC; CDR3: CASSYLEYNEQFF
V: TRBV11-1; length: 15; D: -; J: TRBJ2-3; size: many; DNA: TGTGCCAGCAGCCAGCTCGTAGCGGTGGCCGATACGCAGTATTTT; CDR3: CASSQLVAVADTQYF
V: TRBV3-1; length: 15; D: TRBD1; J: TRBJ2-7; size: few; DNA: TGTGCCAGCAGCCCACGCAGTGGGACAGGCCACGAGCAGTACTTC; CDR3: CASSPRSGTGHEQYF
V: TRBV12-3/TRBV12-4; length: 11; D: -; J: TRBJ2-7; size: many; DNA: TGTGCCAGCAGTTTAGCTAGGGAGCAGTACTTC; CDR3: CASSLAREQYF
V: TRBV12-3/TRBV12-4; length: 13; D: TRBD1; J: TRBJ1-4; size: few; DNA: TGTGCCAGCAGTTTCGGGACAGCCCAGAAACTGTTTTTT; CDR3: CASSFGTAQKLFF
V: TRBV4-2; length: 17; D: -; J: TRBJ2-5; size: -; DNA: TGTGCCAGCAGCCAAGGGGAACCGGGTCTTGAGGAAGAGACCCAGTACTTC; CDR3: CASSQGEPGLEEETQYF
V: TRBV12-3/TRBV12-4; length: 14; D: -; J: TRBJ1-2; size: many; DNA: TGTGCCAGCAGTTTACGGCGGATTAACTATGGCTACACCTTC; CDR3: CASSLRRINYGYTF
V: TRBV29-1; length: 14; D: -; J: TRBJ2-7; size: -; DNA: TGCAGCGTTAGAGTTGGGTTGGGGTTCTACGAGCAGTACTTC; CDR3: CSVRVGLGFYEQYF
V: TRBV5-1; length: 15; D: -; J: TRBJ1-1; size: many; DNA: TGCGCCAGCAGCTTGGACCTCGGCATGAACACTGAAGCTTTCTTT; CDR3: CASSLDLGMNTEAFF
V: TRBV5-1; length: 15; D: -; J: TRBJ1-1; size: many; DNA: TGCGCCAGCAGCTTGTTTCTGGGCAAGAACACTGAAGCTTTCTTT; CDR3: CASSLFLGKNTEAFF
V: TRBV6-5; length: 12; D: -; J: TRBJ2-5; size: many; DNA: TGTGCCAGCTGGTCTAGCAGAGAGACCCAGTACTTC; CDR3: CASWSSRETQYF
V: TRBV6-5; length: 14; D: TRBD1; J: TRBJ1-2; size: many; DNA: TGTGCCAGCAGTTACCGGACAGGGTCGGATGGCTACACCTTC; CDR3: CASSYRTGSDGYTF
V: TRBV18; length: 14; D: -; J: TRBJ2-3; size: few; DNA: TGTGCCAGCTCTAGACTCGGAACTACAGATACGCAGTATTTT; CDR3: CASSRLGTTDTQYF
V: TRBV2; length: 15; D: -; J: TRBJ2-2; size: -; DNA: TGTGCCAGCAGTTCCCTCGGCGCGAACACCGGGGAGCTGTTTTTT; CDR3: CASSSLGANTGELFF
V: TRBV12-3/TRBV12-4; length: 16; D: TRBD2; J: TRBJ2-2; size: few; DNA: TGTGCCAGCAGTTCCCGACTAGCGGGGGGGCCCGGGGAGCTGTTTTTT; CDR3: CASSSRLAGGPGELFF
V: TRBV20-1; length: 13; D: -; J: TRBJ2-7; size: few; DNA: TGCAGTGCCAAAACCGGGGCGGACTACGAGCAGTACTTC; CDR3: CSAKTGADYEQYF
V: TRBV6-5; length: 14; D: -; J: TRBJ2-3; size: few; DNA: TGTGCCAGCAGTACTGCGGGGGCGATCGATACGCAGTATTTT; CDR3: CASSTAGAIDTQYF
V: TRBV29-1; length: 14; D: -; J: TRBJ2-2; size: -; DNA: TGCAGCGTTGACGGGGCGGTAGACACCGGGGAGCTGTTTTTT; CDR3: CSVDGAVDTGELFF
V: TRBV10-1; length: 13; D: -; J: TRBJ2-3; size: -; DNA: TGCGCCAGCGCCAGCGGTCGCACAGATACGCAGTATTTT; CDR3: CASASGRTDTQYF
V: TRBV12-3/TRBV12-4; length: 16; D: TRBD1; J: TRBJ2-3; size: many; DNA: TGTGCCAGCAGTGGGGGACAGACAAAACTCTGGGATACGCAGTATTTT; CDR3: CASSGGQTKLWDTQYF
V: TRBV7-9; length: 13; D: TRBD1; J: TRBJ2-7; size: -; DNA: TGTGCCATCAACAGGGGACCTCCATACGAGCAGTACTTC; CDR3: CAINRGPPYEQYF
V: TRBV5-1; length: 13; D: -; J: TRBJ2-1; size: many; DNA: TGCGCCAGCAGCGGGGGCCGAGAGCTTGAGCAGTTCTTC; CDR3: CASSGGRELEQFF
V: TRBV2; length: 15; D: TRBD2; J: TRBJ2-7; size: few; DNA: TGTGCCAGCAGTGAAGCTGGGGGGGGGATTAACGAGCAGTACTTC; CDR3: CASSEAGGGINEQYF
V: TRBV6-2/TRBV6-3; length: 15; D: TRBD2; J: TRBJ2-3; size: few; DNA: TGTGCCAGCAGCGAGCGGGGGGCTGCCACAGATACGCAGTATTTT; CDR3: CASSERGAATDTQYF